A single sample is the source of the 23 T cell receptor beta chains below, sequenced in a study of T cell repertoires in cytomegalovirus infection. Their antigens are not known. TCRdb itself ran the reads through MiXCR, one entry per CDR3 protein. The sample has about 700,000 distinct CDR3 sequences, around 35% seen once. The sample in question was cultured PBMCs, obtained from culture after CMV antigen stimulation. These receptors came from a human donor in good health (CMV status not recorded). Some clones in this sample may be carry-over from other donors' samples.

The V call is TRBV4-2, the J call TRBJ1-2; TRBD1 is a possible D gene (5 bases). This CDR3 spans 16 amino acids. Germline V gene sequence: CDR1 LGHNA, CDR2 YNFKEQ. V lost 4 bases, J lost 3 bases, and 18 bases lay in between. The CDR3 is CASSLVAGRGDYGYTF. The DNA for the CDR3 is TGTGCCAGCAGCCTTGTGGCAGGGCGGGGGGACTATGGCTACACCTTC.

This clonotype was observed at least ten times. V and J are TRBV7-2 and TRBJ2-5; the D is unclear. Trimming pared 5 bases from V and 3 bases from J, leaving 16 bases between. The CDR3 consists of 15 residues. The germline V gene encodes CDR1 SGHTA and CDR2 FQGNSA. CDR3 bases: TGTGCCAGCAGCGCAAACCGGGTCCCAGAAGAGACCCAGTACTTC. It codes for CASSANRVPEETQYF. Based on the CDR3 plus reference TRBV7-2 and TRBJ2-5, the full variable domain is GAGVSQSPSNKVTEKGKDVELRCDPISGHTALYWYRQSLGQGLEFLIYFQGNSAPDKSGLPSDRFSAERTGGSVSTLTIQRTQQEDSAVYLCASSANRVPEETQYFGPGTRLLVL.

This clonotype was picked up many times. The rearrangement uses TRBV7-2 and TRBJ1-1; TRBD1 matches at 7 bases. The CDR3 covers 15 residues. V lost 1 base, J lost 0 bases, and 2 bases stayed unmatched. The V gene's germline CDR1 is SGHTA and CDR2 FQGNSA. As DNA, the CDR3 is TGTGCCAGCAGCTTAGTGACAGGGCTGAACACTGAAGCTTTCTTT. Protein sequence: CASSLVTGLNTEAFF.

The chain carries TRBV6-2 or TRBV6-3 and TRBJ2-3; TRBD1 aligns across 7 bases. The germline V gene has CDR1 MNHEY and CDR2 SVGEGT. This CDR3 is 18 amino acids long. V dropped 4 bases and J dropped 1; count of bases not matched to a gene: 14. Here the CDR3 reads CASSSLRAMTGRTDTQYF. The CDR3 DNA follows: TGTGCCAGCAGTTCCCTTCGGGCAATGACAGGGCGCACAGATACGCAGTATTTT.

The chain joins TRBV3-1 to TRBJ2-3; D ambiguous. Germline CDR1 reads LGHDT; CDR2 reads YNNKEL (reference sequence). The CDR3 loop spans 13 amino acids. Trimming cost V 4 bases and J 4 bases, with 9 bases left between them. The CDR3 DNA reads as TGTGCCAGCAGCCCGACGAAGTCAGATACGCAGTATTTT. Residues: CASSPTKSDTQYF.

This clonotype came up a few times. The CDR3 here is CATSDTSAGPHNEQFF. DNA for the CDR3: TGTGCCACCAGTGATACTAGCGCCGGGCCCCACAATGAGCAGTTCTTC. The rearrangement joins TRBV24-1 to TRBJ2-1; TRBD2 aligns across 7 bases. Germline values: CDR1 KGHDR, CDR2 SFDVKD. The CDR3 covers 16 residues. With V trimmed by 3 bases and J by 5 bases, 9 bases remained unmatched.

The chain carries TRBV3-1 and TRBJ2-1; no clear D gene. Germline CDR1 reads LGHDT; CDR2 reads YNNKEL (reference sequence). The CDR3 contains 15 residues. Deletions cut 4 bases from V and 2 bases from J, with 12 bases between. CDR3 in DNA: TGTGCCAGCAGCCCCCTAGGAGTGGCCTACAATGAGCAGTTCTTC. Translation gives CASSPLGVAYNEQFF.

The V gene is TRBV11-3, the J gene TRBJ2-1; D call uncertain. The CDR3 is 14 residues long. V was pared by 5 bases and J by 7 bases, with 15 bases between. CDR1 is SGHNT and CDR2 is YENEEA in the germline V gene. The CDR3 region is CASSAQLGVNEQFF. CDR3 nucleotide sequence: TGTGCCAGCAGCGCCCAACTTGGGGTGAATGAGCAGTTCTTC.

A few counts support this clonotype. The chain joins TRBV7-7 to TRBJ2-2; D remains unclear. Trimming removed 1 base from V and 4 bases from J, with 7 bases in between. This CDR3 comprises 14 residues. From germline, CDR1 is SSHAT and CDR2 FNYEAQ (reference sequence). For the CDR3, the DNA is TGTGCCAGCAGCTTAGACTATGGCACCGGGGAGCTGTTTTTT. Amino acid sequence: CASSLDYGTGELFF.

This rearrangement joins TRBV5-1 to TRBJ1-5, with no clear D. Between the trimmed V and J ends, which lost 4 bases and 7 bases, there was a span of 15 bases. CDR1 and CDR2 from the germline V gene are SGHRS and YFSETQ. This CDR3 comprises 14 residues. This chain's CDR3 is CASSPGSGKQPQHF. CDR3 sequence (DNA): TGCGCCAGCAGCCCTGGAAGTGGGAAGCAGCCCCAGCATTTT.

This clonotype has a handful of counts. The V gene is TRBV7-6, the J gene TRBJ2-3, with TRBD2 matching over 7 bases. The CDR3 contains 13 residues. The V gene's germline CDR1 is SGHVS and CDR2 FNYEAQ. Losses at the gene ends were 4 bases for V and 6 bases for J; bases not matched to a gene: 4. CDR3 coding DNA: TGTGCCAGCAGCTCCCTAGCGGAGGATACGCAGTATTTT. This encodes CASSSLAEDTQYF.

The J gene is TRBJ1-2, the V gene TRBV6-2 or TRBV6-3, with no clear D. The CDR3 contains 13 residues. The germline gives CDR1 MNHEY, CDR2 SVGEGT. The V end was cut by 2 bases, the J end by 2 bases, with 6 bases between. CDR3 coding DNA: TGTGCCAGCAGTTACGAACCCAACTATGGCTACACCTTC. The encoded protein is CASSYEPNYGYTF.

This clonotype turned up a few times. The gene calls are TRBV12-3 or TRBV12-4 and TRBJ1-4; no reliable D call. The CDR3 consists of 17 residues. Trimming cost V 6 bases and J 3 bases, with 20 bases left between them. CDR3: CASRNRASGSANEKLFF. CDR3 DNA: TGTGCCAGCAGAAACCGGGCTTCAGGATCGGCTAATGAAAAACTGTTTTTT.

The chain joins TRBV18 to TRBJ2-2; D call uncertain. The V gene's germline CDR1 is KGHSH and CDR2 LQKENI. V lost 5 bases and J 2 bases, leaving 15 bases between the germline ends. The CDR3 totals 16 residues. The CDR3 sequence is CASSERAEPNTGELFF. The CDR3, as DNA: TGTGCCAGCTCAGAACGGGCCGAACCTAACACCGGGGAGCTGTTTTTT.

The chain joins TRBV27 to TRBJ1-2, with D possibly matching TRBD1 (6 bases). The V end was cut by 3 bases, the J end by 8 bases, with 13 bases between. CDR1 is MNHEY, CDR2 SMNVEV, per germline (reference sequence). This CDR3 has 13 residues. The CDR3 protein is CASSFRGLEGYTF. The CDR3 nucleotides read TGTGCCAGCAGTTTCAGGGGATTGGAGGGCTACACCTTC.

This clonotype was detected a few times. The CDR3 is CSARQAGESSYNEQFF. CDR3 nucleotides: TGCAGTGCGAGACAGGCGGGAGAAAGTTCCTACAATGAGCAGTTCTTC. The V gene is TRBV20-1, the J gene TRBJ2-1; maybe TRBD2 (7 bases). Germline CDR1 reads DFQATT; CDR2 reads SNEGSKA (reference sequence). The CDR3 contains 16 residues. Trimming left V 6 bases short and J 1 base short, with 19 bases between.

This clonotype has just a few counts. The CDR3: CASSPTDRLTEAFF. The CDR3, as DNA: TGTGCCAGCAGCCCGACGGACAGACTCACTGAAGCTTTCTTT. This chain connects TRBV14 to TRBJ1-1; perhaps TRBD1 as D (6 bases). Per the germline V gene, CDR1 is SGHDN and CDR2 is FVKESK. The germline V and J ends were trimmed by 4 bases and 4 bases, with 13 bases remaining between them. The length of the CDR3 is 14 residues.

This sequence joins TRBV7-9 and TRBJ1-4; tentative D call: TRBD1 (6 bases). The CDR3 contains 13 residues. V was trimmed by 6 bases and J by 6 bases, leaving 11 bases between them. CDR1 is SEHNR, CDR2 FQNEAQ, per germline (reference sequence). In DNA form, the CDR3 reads TGTGCCAGCAGGTGGAACAGGGATGAAAAACTGTTTTTT. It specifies CASRWNRDEKLFF.

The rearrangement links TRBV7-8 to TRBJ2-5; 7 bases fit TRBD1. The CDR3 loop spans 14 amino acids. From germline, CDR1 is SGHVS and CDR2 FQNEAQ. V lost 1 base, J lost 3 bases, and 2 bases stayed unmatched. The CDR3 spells CASSLETGKETQYF. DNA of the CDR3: TGTGCCAGCAGCTTAGAGACAGGGAAAGAGACCCAGTACTTC.

The CDR3 region has the DNA TGTGCCAGCAGCTTAGCGCCGTTGGTGGGGGATACGCAGTATTTT. This sequence encodes CASSLAPLVGDTQYF. The chain uses TRBV7-2 and TRBJ2-3; D remains ambiguous. V lost 0 bases and J 6 bases, leaving 13 bases between the germline ends. Per germline, CDR1 SGHTA and CDR2 FQGNSA. This CDR3 region has 15 residues.

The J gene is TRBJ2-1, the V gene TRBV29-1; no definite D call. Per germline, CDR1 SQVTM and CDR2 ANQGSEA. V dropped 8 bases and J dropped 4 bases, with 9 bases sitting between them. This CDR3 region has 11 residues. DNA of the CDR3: TGCAGCACAATGGTGTACAATGAGCAGTTCTTC. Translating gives CSTMVYNEQFF.

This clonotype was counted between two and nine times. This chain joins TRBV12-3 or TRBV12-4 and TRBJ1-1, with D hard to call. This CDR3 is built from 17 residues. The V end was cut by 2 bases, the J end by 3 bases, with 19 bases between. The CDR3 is CASSLKPGSVGYTEAFF. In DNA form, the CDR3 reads TGTGCCAGCAGTTTAAAGCCGGGGTCGGTTGGGTACACTGAAGCTTTCTTT.

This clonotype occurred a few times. CDR3 sequence: CASRRGYTYNSPLHF. The CDR3, as DNA: TGTGCCAGTAGGAGGGGATACACCTATAATTCACCCCTCCACTTT. V is TRBV19 and J is TRBJ1-6, with D perhaps TRBD1 (5 bases). The CDR3 spans 15 residues. Germline V CDR1 and CDR2: LNHDA, SQIVND (reference sequence). Trimming pared 6 bases from V and 2 bases from J, leaving 11 bases between.